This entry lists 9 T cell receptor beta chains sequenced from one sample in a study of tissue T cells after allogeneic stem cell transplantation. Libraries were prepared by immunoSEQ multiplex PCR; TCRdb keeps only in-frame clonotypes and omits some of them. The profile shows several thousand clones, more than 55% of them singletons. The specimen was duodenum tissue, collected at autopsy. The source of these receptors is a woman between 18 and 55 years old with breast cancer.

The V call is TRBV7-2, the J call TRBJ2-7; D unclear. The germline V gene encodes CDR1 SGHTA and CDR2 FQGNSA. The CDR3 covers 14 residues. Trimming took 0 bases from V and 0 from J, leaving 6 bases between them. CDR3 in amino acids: CASSLAGSSYEQYF. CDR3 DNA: TGTGCCAGCAGCTTAGCGGGAAGCTCCTACGAGCAGTACTTC.

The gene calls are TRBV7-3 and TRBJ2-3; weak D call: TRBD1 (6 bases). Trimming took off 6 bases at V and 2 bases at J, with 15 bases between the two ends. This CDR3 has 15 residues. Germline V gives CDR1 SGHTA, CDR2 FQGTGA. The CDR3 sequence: CASSPTDRFTDTQYF. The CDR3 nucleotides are TGTGCCAGCAGTCCGACTGACAGGTTCACAGATACGCAGTATTTT.

CDR3 bases: TGCGGGGGGGATTTACAAGAGACCCAGTACTTC. The encoded protein is CGGDLQETQYF. The chain employs TRBV20-1 and TRBJ2-5, with 7 bases identical to TRBD2. CDR3 length equals 11 residues. Per germline, CDR1 DFQATT and CDR2 SNEGSKA (reference sequence).

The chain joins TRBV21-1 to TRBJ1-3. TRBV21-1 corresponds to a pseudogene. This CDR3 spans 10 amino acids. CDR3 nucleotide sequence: TGTGCCAGCCGCGGAAACACCATATATTTT. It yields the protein CASRGNTIYF.

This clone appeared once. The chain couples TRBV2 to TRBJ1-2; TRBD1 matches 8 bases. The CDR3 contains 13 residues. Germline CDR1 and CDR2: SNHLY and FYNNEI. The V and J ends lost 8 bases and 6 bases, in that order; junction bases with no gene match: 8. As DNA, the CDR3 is TGTGCCAGCGCCAAGGACAGGGTTAATGGCTACACCTTC. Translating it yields CASAKDRVNGYTF.

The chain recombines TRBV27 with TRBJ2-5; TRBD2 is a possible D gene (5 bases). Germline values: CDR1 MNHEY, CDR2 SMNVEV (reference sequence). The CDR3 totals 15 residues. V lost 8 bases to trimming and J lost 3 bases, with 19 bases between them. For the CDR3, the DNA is TGTGCCAGCGCCCACCTAGGGAGTAGTGAAGAGACCCAGTACTTC. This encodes CASAHLGSSEETQYF.

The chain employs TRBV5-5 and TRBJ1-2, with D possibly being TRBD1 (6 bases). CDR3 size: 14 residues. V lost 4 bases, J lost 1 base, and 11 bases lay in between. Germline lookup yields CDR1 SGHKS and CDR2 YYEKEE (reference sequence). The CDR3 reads CASSTGQFNYGYTF. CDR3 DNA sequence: TGTGCCAGCAGCACCGGACAGTTTAACTATGGCTACACCTTC.

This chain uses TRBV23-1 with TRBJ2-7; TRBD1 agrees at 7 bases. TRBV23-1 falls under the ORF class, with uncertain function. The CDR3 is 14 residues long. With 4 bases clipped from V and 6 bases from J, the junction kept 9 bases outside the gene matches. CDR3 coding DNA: TGCGCCAGCAGTCCCGGGACAGATTTAAGCGAGCAGTACTTC. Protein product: CASSPGTDLSEQYF.

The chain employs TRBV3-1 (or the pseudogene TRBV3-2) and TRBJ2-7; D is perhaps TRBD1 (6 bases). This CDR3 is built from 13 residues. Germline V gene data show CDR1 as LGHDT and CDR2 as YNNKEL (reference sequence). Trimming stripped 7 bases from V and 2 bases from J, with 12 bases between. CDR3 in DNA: TGTGCCAGCATAGGCCAGGGGACCTACGAGCAGTACTTC. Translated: CASIGQGTYEQYF.